The entry below describes one T cell receptor beta chain. What it binds is unknown. The germline CDR1 and CDR2 sequences are MNHEY and SVGAGI. The junction had 9 bases not matched to a gene; V was cut back by 5 bases and J by 6 bases. The CDR3 sequence is 15 residues long. The PCR was carried out with 60 Vbeta primers and 13 Jbeta primers. TCRdb's table, derived via immunoSEQ multiplex PCR, lists solely in-frame clones and lacks some. The data contain around 150,000 clones, approximately 77% of them singletons. This sample stems from a study of cytomegalovirus exposure and HLA in healthy donors. Whole-study context: The study's early data release held roughly 90 million unique TCRs from HLA-typed donors. Study-wide findings and caveats: In a later analysis, a genetic analysis reported fewer productive-TCR N-insertions in an Asian-associated ancestry cluster than the cohort average. Cytomegalovirus association was listed for 150 to 200 TCR beta chains.

This receptor was taken from a male donor in good health and CMV-seropositive. J is TRBJ1-2 and V is TRBV6-5, with 10 bases aligning to TRBD1. What was sequenced was PBMCs. The chain's CDR3 is CASSRNTGTGDGYTF. The CDR3 DNA sequence: TGTGCCAGCAGTCGAAATACCGGGACAGGGGATGGCTACACCTTC.